The clone carrying this T cell receptor (beta chain) came up a few times. Its target is unknown. The data are from a study of vaccination and CD4 T cells after COVID-19. The CDR3 extends over 13 amino acids. Trimming shortened V by 7 bases and J by 0 bases, and 7 bases separated the two germline ends. Germline loops: CDR1 MNHNS, CDR2 SASEGT. Treatment reported: roughly 10-day PBMC culture with coronavirus spike peptide pools or control peptides (ViraFEST assay). Sequencing of DNA taken from cultured CD4+ T cells relied on the Oncomine TCR Beta short-read assay. TCRdb processed the PCR reads anew with MiXCR; each CDR3 protein has one entry. The sample has 15,000 or so distinct CDR3 sequences, around half seen once.

Sequenced here: CD4+ T cells from blood, cultured in vitro, sampled before SARS-CoV-2 vaccination. V and J are TRBV6-1 and TRBJ1-5, with unresolved D. The source is a human donor who had recovered from COVID-19. The CDR3 spells CASNGLSNQPQHF. DNA of the CDR3: TGTGCCAGCAACGGCCTTAGCAATCAGCCCCAGCATTTT.